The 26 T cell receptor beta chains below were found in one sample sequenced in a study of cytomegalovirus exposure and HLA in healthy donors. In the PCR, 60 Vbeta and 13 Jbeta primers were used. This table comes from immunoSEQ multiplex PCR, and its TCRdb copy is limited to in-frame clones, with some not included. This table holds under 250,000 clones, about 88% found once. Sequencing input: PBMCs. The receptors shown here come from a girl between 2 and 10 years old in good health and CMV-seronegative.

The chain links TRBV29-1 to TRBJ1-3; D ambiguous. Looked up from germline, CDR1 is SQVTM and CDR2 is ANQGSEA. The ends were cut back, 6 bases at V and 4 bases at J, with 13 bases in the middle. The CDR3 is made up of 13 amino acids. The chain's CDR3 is CSVAGVYGNTIYF. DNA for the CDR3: TGCAGCGTAGCCGGGGTTTACGGAAACACCATATATTTT.

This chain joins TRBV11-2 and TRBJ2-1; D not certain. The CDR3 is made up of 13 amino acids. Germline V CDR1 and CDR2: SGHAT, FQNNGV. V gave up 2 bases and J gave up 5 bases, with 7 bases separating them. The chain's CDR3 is CASSLNQDNEQFF. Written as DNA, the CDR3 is TGTGCCAGCAGCTTAAATCAGGACAATGAGCAGTTCTTC. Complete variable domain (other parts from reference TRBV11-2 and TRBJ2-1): EAGVAQSPRYKIIEKRQSVAFWCNPISGHATLYWYQQILGQGPKLLIQFQNNGVVDDSQLPKDRFSAERLKGVDSTLKIQPAKLEDSAVYLCASSLNQDNEQFFGPGTRLTVL.

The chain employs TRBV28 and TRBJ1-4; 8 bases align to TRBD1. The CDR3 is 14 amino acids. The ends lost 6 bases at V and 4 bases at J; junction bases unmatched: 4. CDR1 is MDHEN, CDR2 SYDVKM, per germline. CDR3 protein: CASRPGQVNEKLFF. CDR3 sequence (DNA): TGTGCCAGCAGACCGGGACAGGTTAATGAAAAACTGTTTTTT.

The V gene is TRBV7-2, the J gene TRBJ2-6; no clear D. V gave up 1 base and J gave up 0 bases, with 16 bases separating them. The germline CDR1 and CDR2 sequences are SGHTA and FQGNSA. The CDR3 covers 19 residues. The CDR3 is CASSLGNDCWVSGANVLTF. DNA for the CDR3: TGTGCCAGCAGCTTAGGGAATGACTGTTGGGTCTCTGGGGCCAACGTCCTGACTTTC.

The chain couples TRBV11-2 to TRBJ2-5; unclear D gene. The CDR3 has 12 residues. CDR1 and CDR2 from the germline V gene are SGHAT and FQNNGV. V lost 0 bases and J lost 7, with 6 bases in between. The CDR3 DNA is TGTGCCAGCAGCTTAGAATTCGGGACCCAGTACTTC. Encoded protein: CASSLEFGTQYF.

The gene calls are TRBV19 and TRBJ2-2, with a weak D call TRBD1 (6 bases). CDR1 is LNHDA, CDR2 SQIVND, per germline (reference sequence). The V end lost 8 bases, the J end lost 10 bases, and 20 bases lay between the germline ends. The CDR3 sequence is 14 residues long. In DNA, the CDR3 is TGTGCCAGTTCCGGGACAACTATCCCCGTGGAGCTGTTTTTT. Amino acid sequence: CASSGTTIPVELFF.

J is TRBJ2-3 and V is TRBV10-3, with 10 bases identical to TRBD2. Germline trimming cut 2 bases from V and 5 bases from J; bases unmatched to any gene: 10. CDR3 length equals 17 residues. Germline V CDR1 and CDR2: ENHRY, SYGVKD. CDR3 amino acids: CAISEHPAGGEEDTQYF. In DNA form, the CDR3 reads TGTGCCATCAGTGAGCACCCAGCGGGGGGGGAAGAAGATACGCAGTATTTT.

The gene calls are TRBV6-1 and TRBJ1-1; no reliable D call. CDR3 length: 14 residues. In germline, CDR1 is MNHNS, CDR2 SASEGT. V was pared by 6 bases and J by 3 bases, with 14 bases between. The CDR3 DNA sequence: TGTGCCAGCAGGTCACTCCTCCGGGACACTGAAGCTTTCTTT. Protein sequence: CASRSLLRDTEAFF.

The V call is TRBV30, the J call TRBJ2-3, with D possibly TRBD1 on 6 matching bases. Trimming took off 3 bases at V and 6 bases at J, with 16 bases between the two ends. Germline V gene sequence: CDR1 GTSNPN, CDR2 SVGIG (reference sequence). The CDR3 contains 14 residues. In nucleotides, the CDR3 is TGTGCCTGGAGCAAAGGGGGTCCTGGGGATACGCAGTATTTT. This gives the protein CAWSKGGPGDTQYF. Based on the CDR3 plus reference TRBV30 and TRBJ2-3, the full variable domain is SQTIHQWPATLVQPVGSPLSLECTVEGTSNPNLYWYRQAAGRGLQLLFYSVGIGQISSEVPQNLSASRPQDRQFILSSKKLLLSDSGFYLCAWSKGGPGDTQYFGPGTRLTVL.

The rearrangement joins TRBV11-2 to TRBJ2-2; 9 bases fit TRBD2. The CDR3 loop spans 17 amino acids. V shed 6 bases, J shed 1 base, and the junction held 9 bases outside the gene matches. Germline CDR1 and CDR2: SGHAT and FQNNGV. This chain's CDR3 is CASRRVSGGRNTGELFF. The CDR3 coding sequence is TGTGCCAGCAGAAGGGTTAGCGGGGGCCGGAACACCGGGGAGCTGTTTTTT.

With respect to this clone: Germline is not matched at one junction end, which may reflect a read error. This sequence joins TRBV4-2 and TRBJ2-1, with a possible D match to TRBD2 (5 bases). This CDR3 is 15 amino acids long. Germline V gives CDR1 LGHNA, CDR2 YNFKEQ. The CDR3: CASSQANSGNKEQFF. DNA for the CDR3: TGTGCCAGCAGCCAAGCGAACTCGGGGAACAAGGAGCAGTTCTTC.

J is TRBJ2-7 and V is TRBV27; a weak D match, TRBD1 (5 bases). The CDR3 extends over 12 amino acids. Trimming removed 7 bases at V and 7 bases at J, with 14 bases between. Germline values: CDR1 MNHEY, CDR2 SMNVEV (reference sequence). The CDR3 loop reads CASMTPGWEQYF. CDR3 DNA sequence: TGTGCCAGCATGACCCCAGGGTGGGAGCAGTACTTC.

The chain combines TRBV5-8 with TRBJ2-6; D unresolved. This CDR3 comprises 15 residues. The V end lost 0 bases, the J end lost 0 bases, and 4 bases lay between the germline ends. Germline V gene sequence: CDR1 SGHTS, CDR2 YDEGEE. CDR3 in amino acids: CASSLDNSGANVLTF. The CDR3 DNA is TGTGCCAGCAGCTTGGATAACTCTGGGGCCAACGTCCTGACTTTC.

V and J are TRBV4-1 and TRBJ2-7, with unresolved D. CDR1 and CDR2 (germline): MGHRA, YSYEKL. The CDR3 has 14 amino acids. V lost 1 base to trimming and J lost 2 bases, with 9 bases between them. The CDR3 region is CASSQGPATYEQYF. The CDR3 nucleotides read TGCGCCAGCAGCCAAGGTCCAGCGACCTACGAGCAGTACTTC.

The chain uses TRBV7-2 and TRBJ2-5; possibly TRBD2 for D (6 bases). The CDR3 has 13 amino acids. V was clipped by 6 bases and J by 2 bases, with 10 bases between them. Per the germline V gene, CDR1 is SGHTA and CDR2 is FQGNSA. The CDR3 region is CASRLAGQETQYF. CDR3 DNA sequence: TGTGCCAGCAGACTAGCAGGGCAAGAGACCCAGTACTTC.

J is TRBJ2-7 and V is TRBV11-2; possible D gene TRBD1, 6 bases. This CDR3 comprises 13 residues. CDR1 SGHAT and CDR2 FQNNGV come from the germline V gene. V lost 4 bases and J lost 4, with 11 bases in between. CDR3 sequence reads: CASSWGHLYEQYF. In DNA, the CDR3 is TGTGCCAGCAGCTGGGGACACCTATACGAGCAGTACTTC.

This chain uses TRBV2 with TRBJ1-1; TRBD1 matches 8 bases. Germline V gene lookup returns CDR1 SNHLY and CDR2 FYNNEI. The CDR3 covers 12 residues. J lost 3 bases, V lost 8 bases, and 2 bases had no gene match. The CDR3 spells CASGRGHTEAFF. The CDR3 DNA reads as TGTGCCAGCGGCAGGGGGCACACTGAAGCTTTCTTT.

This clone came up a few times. The CDR3 protein is CASSYEGHPNTGELFF. In DNA form, the CDR3 reads TGTGCCAGCAGTTACGAGGGACACCCAAACACCGGGGAGCTGTTTTTT. The rearrangement links TRBV6-5 to TRBJ2-2; tentatively, D is TRBD1 (6 bases). V gave up 2 bases and J gave up 2 bases, with 12 bases separating them. CDR1 is MNHEY, CDR2 SVGAGI, per germline. The CDR3 is 16 amino acids.

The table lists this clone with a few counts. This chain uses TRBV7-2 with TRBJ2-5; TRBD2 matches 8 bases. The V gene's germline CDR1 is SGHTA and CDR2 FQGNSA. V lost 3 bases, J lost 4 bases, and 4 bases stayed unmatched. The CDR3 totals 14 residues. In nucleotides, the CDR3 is TGTGCCAGCAGCTTCTCCCTAGCGGGAGAGACCCAGTACTTC. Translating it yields CASSFSLAGETQYF.

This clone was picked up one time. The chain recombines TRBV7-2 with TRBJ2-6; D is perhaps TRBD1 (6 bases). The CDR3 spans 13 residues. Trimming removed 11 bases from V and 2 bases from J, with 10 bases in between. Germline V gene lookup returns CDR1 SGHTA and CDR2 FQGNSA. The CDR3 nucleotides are TGTGCCCCAGGGGATACTGGGGCCAACGTCCTGACTTTC. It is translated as CAPGDTGANVLTF.

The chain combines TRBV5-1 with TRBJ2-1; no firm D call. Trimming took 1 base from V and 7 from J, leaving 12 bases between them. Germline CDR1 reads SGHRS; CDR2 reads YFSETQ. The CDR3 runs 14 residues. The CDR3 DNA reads TGCGCCAGCAGCTTGCGGCTAGAAGATAATGAGCAGTTCTTC. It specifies CASSLRLEDNEQFF.

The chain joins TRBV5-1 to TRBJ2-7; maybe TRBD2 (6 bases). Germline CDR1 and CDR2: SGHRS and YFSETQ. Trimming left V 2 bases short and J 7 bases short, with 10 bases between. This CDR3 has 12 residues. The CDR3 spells CASSLSREEQYF. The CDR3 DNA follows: TGCGCCAGCAGCTTAAGCCGGGAGGAGCAGTACTTC.

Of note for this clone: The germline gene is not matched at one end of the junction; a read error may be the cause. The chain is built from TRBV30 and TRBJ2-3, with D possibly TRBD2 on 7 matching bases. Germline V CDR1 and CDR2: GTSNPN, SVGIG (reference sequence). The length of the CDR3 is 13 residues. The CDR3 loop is CAWSVRGADMQYF. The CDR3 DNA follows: TGTGCCTGGAGTGTACGGGGGGCAGATATGCAGTATTTT.

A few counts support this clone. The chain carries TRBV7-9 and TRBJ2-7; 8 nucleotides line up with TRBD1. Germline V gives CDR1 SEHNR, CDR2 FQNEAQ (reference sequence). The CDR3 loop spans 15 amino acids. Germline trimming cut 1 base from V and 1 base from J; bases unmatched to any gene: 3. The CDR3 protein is CASSLGGQGSYEQYF. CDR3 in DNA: TGTGCCAGCAGCTTAGGTGGACAGGGTTCCTACGAGCAGTACTTC. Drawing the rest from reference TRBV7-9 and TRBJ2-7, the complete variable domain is DTGVSQNPRHKITKRGQNVTFRCDPISEHNRLYWYRQTLGQGPEFLTYFQNEAQLEKSRLLSDRFSAERPKGSFSTLEIQRTEQGDSAMYLCASSLGGQGSYEQYFGPGTRLTVT.

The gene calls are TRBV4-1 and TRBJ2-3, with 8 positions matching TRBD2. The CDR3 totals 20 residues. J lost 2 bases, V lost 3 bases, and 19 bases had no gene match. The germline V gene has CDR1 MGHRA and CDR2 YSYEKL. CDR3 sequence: CASSHRRSSGGPSYTDTQYF. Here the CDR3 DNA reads TGCGCCAGCAGCCACCGACGTTCCAGCGGGGGCCCAAGCTACACAGATACGCAGTATTTT.

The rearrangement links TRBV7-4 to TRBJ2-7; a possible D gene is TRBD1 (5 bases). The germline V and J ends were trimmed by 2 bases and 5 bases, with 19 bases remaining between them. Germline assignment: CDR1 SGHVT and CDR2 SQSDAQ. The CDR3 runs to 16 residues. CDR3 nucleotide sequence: TGTGCCAGCAGCTTAACCGCCGCGAACAGGAGAAACGAGCAGTACTTC. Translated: CASSLTAANRRNEQYF.